This T cell receptor beta chain emerged from a study of neurological immune-mediated disorders. Overall study findings and caveats: CDR3 amino acid sequences found in expanded clones were never shared across subjects, suggesting private repertoires in all groups. On phylogenetic grouping, the repertoires of 18 of 34 multiple sclerosis patients fell within one related-CDR3 cluster, constituting a possible signature.

This clonotype was picked up many times. The antigen is unknown. As to time point: longitudinal time-point 3. Unsorted libraries were prepared from 2 million PBMCs held at -80 C. The CDR3 consists of 15 residues. The V end was cut by 8 bases, the J end by 0 bases, with 16 bases between. Germline values: CDR1 MDHEN, CDR2 SYDVKM. The team produced cDNA through 5'RACE using 10-nucleotide random UMIs. Each CDR3 protein gets one entry after TCRdb re-called the 5' RACE reads with MiXCR. The sample holds tens of thousands of distinct CDR3 sequences, approximately 4.6% seen once. Sequencing was done on a sample of PBMCs. V and J are TRBV28 and TRBJ1-1, with D perhaps matching TRBD1 (6 bases). This sequence originates from a woman between 55 and 75 years old with multiple sclerosis. The CDR3 region is CASGRGGSMNTEAFF. CDR3 nucleotides: TGTGCCAGCGGGAGGGGGGGGTCCATGAACACTGAAGCTTTCTTT.